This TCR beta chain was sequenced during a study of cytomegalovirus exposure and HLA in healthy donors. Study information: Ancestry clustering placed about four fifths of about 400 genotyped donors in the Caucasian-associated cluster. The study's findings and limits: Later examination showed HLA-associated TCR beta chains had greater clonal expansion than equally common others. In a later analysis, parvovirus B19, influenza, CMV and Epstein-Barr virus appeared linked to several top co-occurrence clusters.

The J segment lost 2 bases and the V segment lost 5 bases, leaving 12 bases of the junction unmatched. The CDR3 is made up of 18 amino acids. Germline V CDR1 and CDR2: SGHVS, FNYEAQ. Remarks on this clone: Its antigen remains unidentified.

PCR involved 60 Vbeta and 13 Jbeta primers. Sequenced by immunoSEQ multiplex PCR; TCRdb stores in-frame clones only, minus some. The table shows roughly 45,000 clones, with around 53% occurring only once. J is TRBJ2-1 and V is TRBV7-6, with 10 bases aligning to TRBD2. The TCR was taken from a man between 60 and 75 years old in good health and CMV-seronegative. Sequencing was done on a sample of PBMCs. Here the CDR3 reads CASSRNPAGLAAYNEQFF. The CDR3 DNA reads TGTGCCAGCAGCCGAAACCCGGCCGGACTAGCGGCCTACAATGAGCAGTTCTTC.